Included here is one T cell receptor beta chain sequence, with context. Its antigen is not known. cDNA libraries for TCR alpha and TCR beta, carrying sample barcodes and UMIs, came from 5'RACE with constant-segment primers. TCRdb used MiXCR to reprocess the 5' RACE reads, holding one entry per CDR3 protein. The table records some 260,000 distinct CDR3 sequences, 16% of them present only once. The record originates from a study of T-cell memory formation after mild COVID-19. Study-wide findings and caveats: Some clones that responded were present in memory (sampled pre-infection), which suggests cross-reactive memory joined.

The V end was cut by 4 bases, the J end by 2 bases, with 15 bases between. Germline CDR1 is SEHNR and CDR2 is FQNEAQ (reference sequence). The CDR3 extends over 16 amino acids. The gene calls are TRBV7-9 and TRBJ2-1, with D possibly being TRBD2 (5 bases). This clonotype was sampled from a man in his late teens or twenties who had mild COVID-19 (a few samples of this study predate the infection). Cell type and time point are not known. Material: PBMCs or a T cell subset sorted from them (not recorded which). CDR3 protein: CASSSGNNGPYNEQFF. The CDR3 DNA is TGTGCCAGCAGCTCCGGGAATAACGGCCCCTACAATGAGCAGTTCTTC.